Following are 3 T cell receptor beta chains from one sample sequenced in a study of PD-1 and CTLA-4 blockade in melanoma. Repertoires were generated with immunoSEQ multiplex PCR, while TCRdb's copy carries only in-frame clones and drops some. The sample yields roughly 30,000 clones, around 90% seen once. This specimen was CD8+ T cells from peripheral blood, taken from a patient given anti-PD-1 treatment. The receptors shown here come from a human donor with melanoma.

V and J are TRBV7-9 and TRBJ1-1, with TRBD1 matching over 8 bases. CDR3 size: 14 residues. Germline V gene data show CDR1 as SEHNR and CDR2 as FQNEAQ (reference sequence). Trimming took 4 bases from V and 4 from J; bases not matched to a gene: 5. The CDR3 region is CASSSTGGGTEAFF. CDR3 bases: TGTGCCAGCAGCTCAACAGGGGGAGGCACTGAAGCTTTCTTT.

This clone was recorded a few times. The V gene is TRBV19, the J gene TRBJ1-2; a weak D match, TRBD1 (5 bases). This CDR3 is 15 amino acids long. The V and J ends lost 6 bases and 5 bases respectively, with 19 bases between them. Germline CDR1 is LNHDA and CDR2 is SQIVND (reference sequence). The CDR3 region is CASSPTTDGGYGYTF. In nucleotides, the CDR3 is TGTGCCAGTAGCCCTACTACAGATGGGGGTTATGGCTACACCTTC.

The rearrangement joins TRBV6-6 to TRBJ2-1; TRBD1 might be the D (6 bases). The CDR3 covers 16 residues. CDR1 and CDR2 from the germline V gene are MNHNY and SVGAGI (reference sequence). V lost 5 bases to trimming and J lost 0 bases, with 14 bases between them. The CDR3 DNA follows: TGTGCCAGCAGTGGGTGGACAGAGAGCTCCTACAATGAGCAGTTCTTC. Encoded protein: CASSGWTESSYNEQFF.